The 31 T cell receptor beta chains given below trace back to one sample, sequenced in a study of blood T cell repertoires in COVID-19. The repertoire was sequenced with immunoSEQ multiplex PCR; TCRdb's copy has only in-frame clones and lacks some. This sample has hundreds of thousands of clones, with around 87% found just once. The sequenced material came from peripheral blood. These receptors all stem from a woman between 45 and 60 years old with COVID-19, enrolled during active disease.

The chain uses TRBV27 and TRBJ2-7; 10 positions agree with TRBD2. Germline V lookup: CDR1 MNHEY, CDR2 SMNVEV (reference sequence). V lost 6 bases to trimming and J lost 1 base; unmatched junction nucleotides: 6. The CDR3 is 15 residues long. This chain's CDR3 is CASSLAGVGSYEQYF. CDR3 DNA sequence: TGTGCCAGCAGCCTAGCGGGAGTGGGGTCCTACGAGCAGTACTTC.

The chain combines TRBV28 with TRBJ2-7; 10 nucleotides match TRBD2. Germline-derived CDR1 and CDR2 are MDHEN and SYDVKM. This CDR3 is built from 16 residues. V was clipped by 5 bases and J by 4 bases; unmatched bases: 11. The CDR3 bases are TGTGCCAGCAGTCCCGCCAGCGGGAGGGCCCTGTACGAGCAGTACTTC. Residues: CASSPASGRALYEQYF.

The V call is TRBV19, the J call TRBJ2-6; D gene uncertain. There are 15 residues in the CDR3. V was pared by 5 bases and J by 1 base, with 9 bases between. Germline lookup yields CDR1 LNHDA and CDR2 SQIVND (reference sequence). CDR3 region: CASSLLRSGANVLTF. The CDR3 nucleotides are TGTGCCAGTAGTTTGTTGAGGTCTGGGGCCAACGTCCTGACTTTC.

The chain carries TRBV7-6 and TRBJ1-4, with a weak D call TRBD1 (5 bases). The V gene's germline CDR1 is SGHVS and CDR2 FNYEAQ. V gave up 0 bases and J gave up 6 bases, with 17 bases separating them. This CDR3 has 17 residues. CDR3 amino acids: CASSLAYSGGRDEKLFF. The DNA of the CDR3 is TGTGCCAGCAGCTTAGCGTATTCGGGAGGCAGGGATGAAAAACTGTTTTTT.

The J gene is TRBJ2-4, the V gene TRBV30; D is possibly TRBD2 (5 bases). Germline V lookup: CDR1 GTSNPN, CDR2 SVGIG (reference sequence). The CDR3 runs to 13 residues. Trimming left V 4 bases short and J 1 base short, with 8 bases between. CDR3 region: CAWTRGAKNIQYF. The DNA for the CDR3 is TGTGCCTGGACGCGCGGGGCCAAAAACATTCAGTACTTC.

The chain has TRBV18 and TRBJ1-4, with a weak D call TRBD1 (6 bases). Germline V gene sequence: CDR1 KGHSH, CDR2 LQKENI. The CDR3 has 14 residues. Trimming stripped 3 bases from V and 5 bases from J, with 10 bases between. The CDR3 region is CASSPGQRNEKLFF. As DNA, the CDR3 is TGTGCCAGCTCACCTGGACAGAGAAATGAAAAACTGTTTTTT.

The J gene is TRBJ2-7, the V gene TRBV27; the D is unclear. Germline V lookup: CDR1 MNHEY, CDR2 SMNVEV (reference sequence). Trimming shortened V by 0 bases and J by 2 bases, and 11 bases separated the two germline ends. This CDR3 region has 15 residues. The CDR3, as DNA: TGTGCCAGCAGTTTATCACGGGTAACTACCTACGAGCAGTACTTC. It translates to CASSLSRVTTYEQYF.

V usage is TRBV5-1 and J usage is TRBJ2-5, with 7 bases matching TRBD1. The CDR3 is 14 residues long. J was trimmed by 1 base and V by 3 bases; bases with no gene match: 3. CDR1 is SGHRS, CDR2 YFSETQ, per germline. The CDR3 region has the DNA TGCGCCAGCAGCTCCGGGACAGCCCAAGAGACCCAGTACTTC. Translation: CASSSGTAQETQYF.

This clone was observed a few times. The chain uses TRBV5-1 and TRBJ1-3; 8 bases fit TRBD1. The CDR3 runs 17 residues. Trimming cost V 3 bases and J 0 bases; bases outside gene matches: 8. Per the germline V gene, CDR1 is SGHRS and CDR2 is YFSETQ. The CDR3 spells CASSSRHTGGSGNTIYF. CDR3 nucleotide sequence: TGCGCCAGCAGCTCGAGGCACACAGGGGGCTCTGGAAACACCATATATTTT.

This clone was detected only once. CDR3 residues: CASSGSSSEQYF. CDR3 in DNA: TGTGCCAGCAGCGGGAGCAGTTCCGAGCAGTACTTC. The gene calls are TRBV7-9 and TRBJ2-7; weak D call: TRBD2 (5 bases). The CDR3 spans 12 residues. Trimming cost V 5 bases and J 6 bases, with 11 bases left between them. CDR1 SEHNR and CDR2 FQNEAQ come from the germline V gene (reference sequence). The entire variable domain, with the rest obtained from reference TRBV7-9 and TRBJ2-7, is as follows: DTGVSQNPRHKITKRGQNVTFRCDPISEHNRLYWYRQTLGQGPEFLTYFQNEAQLEKSRLLSDRFSAERPKGSFSTLEIQRTEQGDSAMYLCASSGSSSEQYFGPGTRLTVT.

The chain has TRBV24-1 and TRBJ2-5, with TRBD1 matching over 8 bases. Germline lookup yields CDR1 KGHDR and CDR2 SFDVKD. CDR3 length: 14 residues. After removal of 8 bases from V and 5 bases from J, the junction contained 9 bases not matched to a gene. CDR3 DNA sequence: TGTGCCACCACGGAGACAGGGGTGGCGGAGACCCAGTACTTC. This gives the protein CATTETGVAETQYF.

V gene TRBV7-8 combines with J gene TRBJ1-1; D remains ambiguous. The CDR3 totals 15 residues. Germline CDR1 is SGHVS and CDR2 is FQNEAQ. Trimming removed 0 bases from V and 0 bases from J, with 8 bases in between. As DNA, the CDR3 is TGTGCCAGCAGCTTAGCGGGCAACATGAACACTGAAGCTTTCTTT. Protein product: CASSLAGNMNTEAFF.

This clone showed up just once. V usage is TRBV11-2 and J usage is TRBJ2-5; tentative D call: TRBD2 (6 bases). V lost 1 base to trimming and J lost 2 bases, with 17 bases between them. Germline V gene sequence: CDR1 SGHAT, CDR2 FQNNGV. The CDR3 is 17 residues long. The CDR3 here is CASSLVGLIGAQETQYF. CDR3 in DNA: TGTGCCAGCAGCTTAGTGGGACTCATCGGGGCACAAGAGACCCAGTACTTC.

The chain is built from TRBV6-5 and TRBJ1-5; tentatively, D is TRBD1 (6 bases). This CDR3 is built from 14 residues. CDR1 is MNHEY and CDR2 is SVGAGI in the germline V gene. V was cut by 6 bases and J by 6 bases, with 15 bases left in between. The CDR3 loop reads CASRTTGFAQPQHF. The CDR3, as DNA: TGTGCCAGCAGAACAACAGGGTTCGCTCAGCCCCAGCATTTT.

The chain has TRBV6-5 and TRBJ1-5; D might be TRBD1 (6 bases). Germline assignment: CDR1 MNHEY and CDR2 SVGAGI. Trimming took 8 bases from V and 2 from J, leaving 13 bases between them. This CDR3 spans 14 amino acids. CDR3 residues: CASGLRGGNQPQHF. The CDR3 DNA reads as TGTGCCAGCGGGCTCAGGGGAGGCAATCAGCCCCAGCATTTT.

The rearrangement joins TRBV11-3 to TRBJ2-7; a possible D gene is TRBD1 (6 bases). The V gene's germline CDR1 is SGHNT and CDR2 YENEEA. Trimming shortened V by 1 base and J by 0 bases, and 13 bases separated the two germline ends. This CDR3 has 16 residues. CDR3 nucleotide sequence: TGTGCCAGCAGCTTAGCGCAACAGGGCTACTCCTACGAGCAGTACTTC. Translation gives CASSLAQQGYSYEQYF.

The rearrangement uses TRBV18 and TRBJ2-2; maybe TRBD2 (5 bases). CDR1 and CDR2 (germline): KGHSH, LQKENI. V was trimmed by 2 bases and J by 3 bases, leaving 7 bases between them. CDR3 size: 14 residues. DNA of the CDR3: TGTGCCAGCTCACCAGGGAGCTACACCGGGGAGCTGTTTTTT. This codes for CASSPGSYTGELFF.

This chain uses TRBV27 with TRBJ2-1; D unresolved. The length of the CDR3 is 13 residues. CDR1 is MNHEY, CDR2 SMNVEV, per germline (reference sequence). V was cut by 8 bases and J by 4 bases, with 12 bases left in between. This CDR3 reads CASHRTGYNEQFF. In DNA form, the CDR3 reads TGTGCCAGCCATCGCACTGGTTACAATGAGCAGTTCTTC.

The rearrangement uses TRBV3-1 (or the pseudogene TRBV3-2) and TRBJ2-6, with a weak D call TRBD2 (7 bases). CDR1 LGHDT and CDR2 YNNKEL come from the germline V gene (reference sequence). This CDR3 region has 17 residues. The V and J ends lost 7 bases and 4 bases respectively, with 20 bases between them. Here the CDR3 reads CASTNTGGGPGANVLTF. In DNA, the CDR3 is TGTGCCAGCACAAACACTGGCGGGGGCCCAGGGGCCAACGTCCTGACTTTC.

The table lists this clone with a few counts. The gene calls are TRBV19 and TRBJ1-5, with 7 bases that match TRBD1. CDR3 length: 15 residues. V lost 4 bases, J lost 7 bases, and 10 bases stayed unmatched. Germline CDR1 is LNHDA and CDR2 is SQIVND (reference sequence). As DNA, the CDR3 is TGTGCCAGTAGTACAGGACAGGTAATGGTGCAGCCCCAGCATTTT. Protein: CASSTGQVMVQPQHF.

Remarks on this clone: Germline is not matched at one junction end, which may reflect a read error. The V gene is TRBV24-1, the J gene TRBJ2-2; D is perhaps TRBD1 (6 bases). Per the germline V gene, CDR1 is KGHDR and CDR2 is SFDVKD. The CDR3 runs to 16 residues. The CDR3 DNA follows: TGTGCCACTCAATCGTCTGGACAGCCGAACATCGGGGAGCTGTTTTTT. Translated: CATQSSGQPNIGELFF.

V gene TRBV12-3 or TRBV12-4 combines with J gene TRBJ2-2; D gene ambiguous. The V end was cut by 7 bases, the J end by 1 base, with 7 bases between. The CDR3 length is 13 residues. CDR3 in amino acids: CASIDLNTGELFF. The CDR3 DNA reads TGTGCCAGCATCGACTTGAACACCGGGGAGCTGTTTTTT.

The chain recombines TRBV12-5 with TRBJ2-1; TRBD1 matches 7 bases. The V gene end was trimmed by 0 bases and the J gene end by 2 bases; junction bases not matched to a gene: 13. In germline, CDR1 is LGHNT, CDR2 FRNRAP. The CDR3 contains 19 residues. The CDR3 DNA sequence: TGTGCTAGTGGTTTGGTATTCTCCGGGACAGTTCTTACCTACAATGAGCAGTTCTTC. Its protein is CASGLVFSGTVLTYNEQFF.

The V and J genes are TRBV4-1 and TRBJ1-5, with 8 bases matching TRBD1. V dropped 0 bases and J dropped 7; count of bases not matched to a gene: 14. The germline gives CDR1 MGHRA, CDR2 YSYEKL. CDR3 length equals 18 residues. CDR3 loop: CASSQDFRTGTFAQPQHF. The DNA for the CDR3 is TGCGCCAGCAGCCAAGATTTCCGGACAGGGACCTTCGCGCAGCCCCAGCATTTT.

The V and J genes are TRBV5-4 and TRBJ1-1; D is possibly TRBD1 (6 bases). The CDR3 is 13 amino acids. The V end lost 5 bases, the J end lost 1 base, and 9 bases lay between the germline ends. Germline V lookup: CDR1 SGHNT, CDR2 YYREEE (reference sequence). The CDR3 DNA follows: TGTGCCAGCAGTCGACAGGAGAACACTGAAGCTTTCTTT. As protein: CASSRQENTEAFF.

The rearrangement links TRBV24-1 to TRBJ1-1; TRBD1 matches at 7 bases. V was clipped by 6 bases and J by 1 base; unmatched bases: 1. This CDR3 has 13 amino acids. Germline lookup yields CDR1 KGHDR and CDR2 SFDVKD. The CDR3 DNA follows: TGTGCCACCAGTCACAGGGGGAACACTGAAGCTTTCTTT. It specifies CATSHRGNTEAFF.

The chain combines TRBV19 with TRBJ1-2, with a tentative D call TRBD1 (6 bases). CDR3 length: 14 residues. V was trimmed by 5 bases and J by 4 bases, leaving 14 bases between them. The germline gives CDR1 LNHDA, CDR2 SQIVND (reference sequence). CDR3 in DNA: TGTGCCAGTAGTTTCCAGGGGCGAAGCTATGGCTACACCTTC. Residues: CASSFQGRSYGYTF.

The V gene is TRBV24-1, the J gene TRBJ2-7; no reliable D call. This CDR3 has 14 residues. V was pared by 3 bases and J by 2 bases, with 10 bases between. CDR1 KGHDR and CDR2 SFDVKD come from the germline V gene. The CDR3 is CATSDAVPPYEQYF. CDR3 DNA sequence: TGTGCCACCAGTGATGCAGTTCCCCCCTACGAGCAGTACTTC.

This CDR3 is CASSRGTSGDNEQFF. CDR3 nucleotides: TGCGCCAGCAGCCGGGGGACTAGCGGGGACAATGAGCAGTTCTTC. V gene TRBV4-1 combines with J gene TRBJ2-1, with 13 nucleotides matching TRBD2. The germline V gene has CDR1 MGHRA and CDR2 YSYEKL. There are 15 residues in the CDR3. The ends lost 4 bases at V and 5 bases at J; junction bases unmatched: 2.

The chain joins TRBV5-1 to TRBJ2-7; D might be TRBD1 (6 bases). CDR3 size: 14 residues. CDR1 and CDR2 from the germline V gene are SGHRS and YFSETQ. V was trimmed by 4 bases and J by 4 bases, leaving 15 bases between them. The CDR3: CASSPGTNLYEQYF. The DNA for the CDR3 is TGCGCCAGCAGCCCCGGGACAAACCTATACGAGCAGTACTTC.

The chain is built from TRBV7-9 and TRBJ1-5; perhaps TRBD1 as D (5 bases). Between the trimmed V and J ends, which lost 5 bases and 3 bases, there was a span of 14 bases. Germline assignment: CDR1 SEHNR and CDR2 FQNEAQ (reference sequence). The CDR3 has 15 residues. CDR3 sequence (DNA): TGTGCCAGCAGCGGGGGGGAAGGTGCCAATCAGCCCCAGCATTTT. Amino acid sequence: CASSGGEGANQPQHF.